The clone carrying this T cell receptor beta chain occurred a few times. The sample comes from a study of OX40 agonist ivuxolimab in advanced cancers. Looking at the study overall: While on treatment, patients had intravenous ivuxolimab at 0.01 to 10 mg/kg every 2 weeks. Therapy given before enrollment (anti-PD-1, anti-PD-L1 or anti-CTLA-4) was allowed, and roughly 42% had some.

Germline V gene data show CDR1 as SEHNR and CDR2 as FQNEAQ (reference sequence). CDR3 length equals 14 residues. Trimming took 5 bases from V and 5 from J, leaving 13 bases between them. The data were produced by immunoSEQ multiplex PCR, yet TCRdb's version contains in-frame clones alone and is incomplete. The data contain about 18,000 clones, approximately 85% of them singletons. This clonotype was obtained from an adult with an advanced solid tumor such as melanoma, head and neck, liver or kidney cancer. The input for sequencing was CD4+ or CD8+ T cells sorted from blood, taken in a trial of the OX40 agonist ivuxolimab. J is TRBJ1-5 and V is TRBV7-9; no firm D call. The CDR3 DNA is TGTGCCAGCAGCCCCGAGGCGTCGGATCAGCCCCAGCATTTT. It codes for CASSPEASDQPQHF.